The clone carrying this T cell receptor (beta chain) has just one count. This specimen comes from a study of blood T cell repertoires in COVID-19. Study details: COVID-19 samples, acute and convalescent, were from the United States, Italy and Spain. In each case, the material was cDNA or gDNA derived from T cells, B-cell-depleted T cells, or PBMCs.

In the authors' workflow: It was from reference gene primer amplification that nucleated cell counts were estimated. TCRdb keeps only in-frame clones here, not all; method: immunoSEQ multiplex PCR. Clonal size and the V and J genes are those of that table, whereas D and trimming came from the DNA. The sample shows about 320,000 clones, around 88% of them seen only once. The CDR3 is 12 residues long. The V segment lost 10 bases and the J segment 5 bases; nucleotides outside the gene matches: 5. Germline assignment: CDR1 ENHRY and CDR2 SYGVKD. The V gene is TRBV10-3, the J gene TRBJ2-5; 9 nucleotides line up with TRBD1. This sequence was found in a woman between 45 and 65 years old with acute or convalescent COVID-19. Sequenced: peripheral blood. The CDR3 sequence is CATRDREETQYF. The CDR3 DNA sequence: TGTGCCACCAGGGACAGGGAGGAGACCCAGTACTTC.